This is a list of T cell receptor beta chains from one sample in a study of shared clonotypes between healthy human individuals. TCRdb's copy holds only in-frame clones and misses some; the assay was immunoSEQ multiplex PCR. The sample carries some 1 million clones, around 76% recorded once. The sequencing input was memory CD4+ T cells sorted from blood. All receptors come from a man younger than 35 in good health. The CDR3 runs from the conserved cysteine through the conserved F or W. A D gene is named only where the DNA matches it firmly. A clone size is listed for some rows: how often the clone was seen (once, few, many), or a class if it is expanded.

j_call d_call clone_size v_call cdr3_nt cdr3_aa
TRBJ1-5 TRBD1 once TRBV19 TGTGCCAGTACTAAGGGACAGGGGGCATTTCAGCCCCAGCATTTT CASTKGQGAFQPQHF
TRBJ2-3 TRBD1 NA TRBV29-1 TGCAGCGTTGAGGGGGACAGGGGAAACACAGATACGCAGTATTTT CSVEGDRGNTDTQYF
TRBJ2-7 NA few TRBV28 TGTGCCAGCAAAGGAGGGACCTACGAGCAGTACTTC CASKGGTYEQYF
TRBJ2-2 NA NA TRBV4-1 TGCGCCAGCAGCCAAAGGGACCCGGGACTCCACGCCGGGGAGCTGTTTTTT CASSQRDPGLHAGELFF
TRBJ1-2 TRBD1 NA TRBV6-1 TGTGCCAGCATTTCGACAGGGCCCTCTAACTATGGCTACACCTTC CASISTGPSNYGYTF
TRBJ2-1 NA few TRBV5-1 TGCGCCAGCAGCTCCAGGGCCGGGACATGGGATGAGCAGTTCTTC CASSSRAGTWDEQFF
TRBJ2-5 NA NA TRBV7-3 TGTGCCAGCAGCTTCGGTCGAGGGCGTCAAGAGACCCAGTACTTC CASSFGRGRQETQYF
TRBJ1-5 NA NA TRBV11-2 TGTGCCAGCAGCTTATCTTTCGGGCAGCCCCAGCATTTT CASSLSFGQPQHF
TRBJ1-1 TRBD1 NA TRBV7-2 TGTGCCAGCAGCCCTCAGGGGGGGCTCATGAACACTGAAGCTTTCTTT CASSPQGGLMNTEAFF
TRBJ1-6 TRBD1 NA TRBV15 TGTGCCACCAGTATCGGACAGGGGGGGAATTCACCCCTCCACTTT CATSIGQGGNSPLHF
TRBJ2-5 NA NA TRBV6-5 TGTGCCAGCAGTTACGGGGTACGAGAGACCCAGTACTTC CASSYGVRETQYF
TRBJ1-2 TRBD1 NA TRBV6-4 TGTGCCAGCAGTGATTTGGCAGGGGGGCATGGCTACACCTTC CASSDLAGGHGYTF
TRBJ2-5 TRBD1 NA TRBV2 TGTGCCAGCAGTAAAAATGGACAGGGGGAAGAGACCCAGTACTTC CASSKNGQGEETQYF
TRBJ2-6 TRBD2 NA TRBV19 TGTGCCAGTAGTATTTTCGCCGTATCCCGACTAGCGGGAGTTGGGGCCAACGTCCTGACTTTC CASSIFAVSRLAGVGANVLTF
TRBJ2-1 TRBD2 NA TRBV7-9 TGTGCCAGCAGGCGAACCCTACCCCAGCGGGGGCCCTACAATGAGCAGTTCTTC CASRRTLPQRGPYNEQFF
TRBJ1-6 NA NA TRBV4-1 TGCGCCAGCAGCCAAGATGCACGGCCCGTTAATTCACCCCTCCACTTT CASSQDARPVNSPLHF
TRBJ1-5 NA few TRBV30 TGTGCCTGGAGTACCCCGAGGCAGCCCCAGCATTTT CAWSTPRQPQHF
TRBJ1-4 NA few TRBV28 TGTGCCAGCACCCGAGGGGGGGTTGATGAAAAACTGTTTTTT CASTRGGVDEKLFF
TRBJ2-2 NA NA TRBV5-1 TGCGCCAGCAGCCAACTCAGAATCACCGGGGAGCTGTTTTTT CASSQLRITGELFF
TRBJ2-7 NA NA TRBV18 TGTGCCAGCTCACCGACGGACGACACCAACTACGAGCAGTACTTC CASSPTDDTNYEQYF